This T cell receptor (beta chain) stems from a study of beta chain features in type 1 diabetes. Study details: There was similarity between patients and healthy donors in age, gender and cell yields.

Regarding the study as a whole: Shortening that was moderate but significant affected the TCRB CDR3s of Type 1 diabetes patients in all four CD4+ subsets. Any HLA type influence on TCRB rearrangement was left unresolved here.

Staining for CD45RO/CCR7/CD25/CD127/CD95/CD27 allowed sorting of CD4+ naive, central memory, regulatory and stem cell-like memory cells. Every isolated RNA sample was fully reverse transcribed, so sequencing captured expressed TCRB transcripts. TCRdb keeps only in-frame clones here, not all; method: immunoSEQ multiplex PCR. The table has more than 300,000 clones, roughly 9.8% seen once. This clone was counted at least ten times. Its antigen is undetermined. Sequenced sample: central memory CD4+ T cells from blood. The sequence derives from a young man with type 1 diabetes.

CDR3 sequence reads: CASSYRGGAFAYEQYF. The CDR3 DNA sequence: TGTGCCAGCAGTTACAGGGGGGGGGCATTTGCCTACGAGCAGTACTTC. V usage is TRBV27 and J usage is TRBJ2-7, with D tentatively TRBD1 (8 bases). Per the germline V gene, CDR1 is MNHEY and CDR2 is SMNVEV (reference sequence). The CDR3 spans 16 residues. Trimming pared 4 bases from V and 2 bases from J, leaving 18 bases between.